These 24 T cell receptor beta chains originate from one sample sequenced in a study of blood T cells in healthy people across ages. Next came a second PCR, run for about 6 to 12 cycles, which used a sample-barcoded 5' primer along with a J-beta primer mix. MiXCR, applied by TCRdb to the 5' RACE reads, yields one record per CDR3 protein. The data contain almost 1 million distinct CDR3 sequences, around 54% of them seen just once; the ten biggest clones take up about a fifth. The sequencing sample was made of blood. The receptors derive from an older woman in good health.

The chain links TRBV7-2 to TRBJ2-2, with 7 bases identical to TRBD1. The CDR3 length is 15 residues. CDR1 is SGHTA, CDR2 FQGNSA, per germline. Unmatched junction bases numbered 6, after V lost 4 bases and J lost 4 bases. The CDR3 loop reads CASSYRQGGTGELFF. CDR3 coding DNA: TGTGCCAGCAGCTACCGACAGGGTGGCACCGGGGAGCTGTTTTTT.

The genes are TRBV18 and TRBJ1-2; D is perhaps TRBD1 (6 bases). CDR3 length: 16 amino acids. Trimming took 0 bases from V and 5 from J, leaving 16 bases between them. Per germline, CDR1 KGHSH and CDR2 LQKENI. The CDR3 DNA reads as TGTGCCAGCTCACCACCGGGTCTCAGGGGCAAATATGGCTACACCTTC. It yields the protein CASSPPGLRGKYGYTF.

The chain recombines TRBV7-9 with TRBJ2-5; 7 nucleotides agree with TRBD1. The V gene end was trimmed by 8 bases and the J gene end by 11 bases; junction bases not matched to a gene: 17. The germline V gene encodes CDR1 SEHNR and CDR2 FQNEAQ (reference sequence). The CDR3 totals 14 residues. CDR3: CASDREKERNEQYF. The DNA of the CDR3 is TGTGCCAGCGACAGGGAGAAGGAACGGAATGAGCAGTACTTC.

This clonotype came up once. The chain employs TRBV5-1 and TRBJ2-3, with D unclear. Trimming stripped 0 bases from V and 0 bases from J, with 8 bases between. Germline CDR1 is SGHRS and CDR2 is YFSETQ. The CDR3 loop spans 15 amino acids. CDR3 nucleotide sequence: TGCGCCAGCAGCTTGGTCACGACCAGCACAGATACGCAGTATTTT. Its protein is CASSLVTTSTDTQYF.

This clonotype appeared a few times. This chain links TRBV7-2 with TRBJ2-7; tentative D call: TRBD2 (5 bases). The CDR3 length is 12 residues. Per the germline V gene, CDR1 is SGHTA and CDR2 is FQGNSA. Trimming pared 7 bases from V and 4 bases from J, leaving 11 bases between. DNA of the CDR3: TGTGCCAGCACTGGCGGACTTTACGAGCAGTACTTC. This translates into CASTGGLYEQYF. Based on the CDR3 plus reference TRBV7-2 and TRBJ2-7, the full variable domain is GAGVSQSPSNKVTEKGKDVELRCDPISGHTALYWYRQSLGQGLEFLIYFQGNSAPDKSGLPSDRFSAERTGGSVSTLTIQRTQQEDSAVYLCASTGGLYEQYFGPGTRLTVT.

CDR3 DNA sequence: TGTGCCAGCAGCCCGGGACTAGCGGGAATTGAGTTCTTC. It is translated as CASSPGLAGIEFF. The chain has TRBV3-1 and TRBJ2-1; 13 nucleotides align to TRBD2. The CDR3 spans 13 residues. Losses at the gene ends were 4 bases for V and 14 bases for J; bases not matched to a gene: 5. Germline V CDR1 and CDR2: LGHDT, YNNKEL (reference sequence).

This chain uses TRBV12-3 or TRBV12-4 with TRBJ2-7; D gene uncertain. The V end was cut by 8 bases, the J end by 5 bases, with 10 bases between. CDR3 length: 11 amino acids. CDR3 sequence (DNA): TGTGCCAGCTCTATCGTAGACGAGCAGTACTTC. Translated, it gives CASSIVDEQYF.

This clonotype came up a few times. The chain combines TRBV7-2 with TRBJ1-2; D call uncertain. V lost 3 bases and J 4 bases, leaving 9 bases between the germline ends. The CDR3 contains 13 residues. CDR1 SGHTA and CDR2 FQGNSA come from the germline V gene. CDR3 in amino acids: CASSLGRAYGYTF. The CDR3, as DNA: TGTGCCAGCAGCTTGGGCCGAGCCTATGGCTACACCTTC.

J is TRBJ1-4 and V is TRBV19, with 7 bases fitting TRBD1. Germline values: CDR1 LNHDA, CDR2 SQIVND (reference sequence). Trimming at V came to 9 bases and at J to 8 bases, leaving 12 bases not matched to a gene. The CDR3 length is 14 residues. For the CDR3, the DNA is TGTGCCAGCAGTGTAAACAGGGGCGAAGAAAAACTGTTTTTT. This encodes CASSVNRGEEKLFF.

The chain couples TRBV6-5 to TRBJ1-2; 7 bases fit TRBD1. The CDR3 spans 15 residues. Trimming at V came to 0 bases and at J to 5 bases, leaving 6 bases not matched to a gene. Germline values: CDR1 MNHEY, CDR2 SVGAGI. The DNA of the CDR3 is TGTGCCAGCAGTTACTCGGGAGACAGGGTGTATGGCTACACCTTC. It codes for CASSYSGDRVYGYTF.

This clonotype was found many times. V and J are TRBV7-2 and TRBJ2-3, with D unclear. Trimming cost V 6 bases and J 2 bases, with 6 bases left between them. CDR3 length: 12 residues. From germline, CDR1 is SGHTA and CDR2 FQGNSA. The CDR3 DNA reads TGTGCCAGCAGAAGAGACACAGATACGCAGTATTTT. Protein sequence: CASRRDTDTQYF.

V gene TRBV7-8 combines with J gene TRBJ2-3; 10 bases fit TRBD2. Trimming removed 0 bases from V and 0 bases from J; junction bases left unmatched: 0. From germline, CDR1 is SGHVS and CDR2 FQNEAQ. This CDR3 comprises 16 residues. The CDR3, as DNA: TGTGCCAGCAGCTTAGCGGGACTAGCGAGCACAGATACGCAGTATTTT. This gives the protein CASSLAGLASTDTQYF.

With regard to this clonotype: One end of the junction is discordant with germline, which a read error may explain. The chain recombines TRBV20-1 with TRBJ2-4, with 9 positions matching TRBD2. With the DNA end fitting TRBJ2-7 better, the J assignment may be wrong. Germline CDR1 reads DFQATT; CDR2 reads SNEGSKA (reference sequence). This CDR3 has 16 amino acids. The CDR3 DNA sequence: TGCGGTGCTCGGTGGGTTAGGGGGCTAGCGGGAAACGAGCAGTACTTC. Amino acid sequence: CGARWVRGLAGNEQYF.

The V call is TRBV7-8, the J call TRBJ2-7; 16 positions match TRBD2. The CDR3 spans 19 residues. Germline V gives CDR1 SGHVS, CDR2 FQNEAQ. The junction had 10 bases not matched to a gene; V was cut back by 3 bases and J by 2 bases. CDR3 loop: CASSLGRTGTSGRAYEQYF. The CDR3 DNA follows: TGTGCCAGCAGCTTGGGCAGGACAGGGACTAGCGGGAGGGCCTACGAGCAGTACTTC.

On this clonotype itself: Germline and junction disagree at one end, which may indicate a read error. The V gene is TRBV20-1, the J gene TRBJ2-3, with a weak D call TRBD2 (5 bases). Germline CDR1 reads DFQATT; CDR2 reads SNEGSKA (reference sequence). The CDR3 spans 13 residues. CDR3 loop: CSARKPGGDTLYF. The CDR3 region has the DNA TGCAGTGCTAGGAAGCCAGGAGGAGATACGCTGTATTTT.

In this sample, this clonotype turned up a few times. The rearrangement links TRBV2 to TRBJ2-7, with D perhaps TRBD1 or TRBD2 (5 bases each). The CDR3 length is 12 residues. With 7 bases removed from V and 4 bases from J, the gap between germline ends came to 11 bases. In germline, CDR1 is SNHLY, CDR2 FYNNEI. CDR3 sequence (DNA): TGTGCCAGCATTTACTGGGGGTACGAGCAGTACTTC. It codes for CASIYWGYEQYF.

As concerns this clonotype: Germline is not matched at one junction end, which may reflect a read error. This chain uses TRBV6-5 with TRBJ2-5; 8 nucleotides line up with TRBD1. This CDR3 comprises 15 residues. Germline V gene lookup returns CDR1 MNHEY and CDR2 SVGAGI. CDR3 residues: CASSDWTGIQEAQYF. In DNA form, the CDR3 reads TGTGCCAGCAGTGACTGGACAGGGATCCAAGAGGCCCAGTACTTC.

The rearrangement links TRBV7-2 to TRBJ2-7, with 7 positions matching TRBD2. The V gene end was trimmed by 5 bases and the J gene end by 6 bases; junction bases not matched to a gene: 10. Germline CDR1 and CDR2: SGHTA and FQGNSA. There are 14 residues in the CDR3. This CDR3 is CASSTRGLVSEQYF. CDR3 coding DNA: TGTGCCAGCAGCACCCGAGGACTAGTCTCCGAGCAGTACTTC.

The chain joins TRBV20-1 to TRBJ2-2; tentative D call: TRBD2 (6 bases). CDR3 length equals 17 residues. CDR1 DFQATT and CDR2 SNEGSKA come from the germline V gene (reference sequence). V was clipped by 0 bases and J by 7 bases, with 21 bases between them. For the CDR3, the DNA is TGCAGTGCTAGAGATCCCCAGACTAGATACGATAACGGGGAGCTGTTTTTT. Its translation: CSARDPQTRYDNGELFF.

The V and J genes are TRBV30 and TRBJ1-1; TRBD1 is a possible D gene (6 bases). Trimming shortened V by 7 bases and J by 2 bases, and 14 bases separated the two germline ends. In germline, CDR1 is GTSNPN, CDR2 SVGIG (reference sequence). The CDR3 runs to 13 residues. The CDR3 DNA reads TGTGCCTTACGAGCAGGGGTAAACACTGAAGCTTTCTTT. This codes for CALRAGVNTEAFF.

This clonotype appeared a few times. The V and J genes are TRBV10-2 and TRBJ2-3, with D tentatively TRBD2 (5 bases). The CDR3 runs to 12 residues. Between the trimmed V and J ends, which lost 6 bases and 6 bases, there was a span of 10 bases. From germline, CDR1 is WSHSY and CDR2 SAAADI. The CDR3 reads CASRGWEDTQYF. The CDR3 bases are TGCGCCAGCAGGGGTTGGGAGGATACGCAGTATTTT.

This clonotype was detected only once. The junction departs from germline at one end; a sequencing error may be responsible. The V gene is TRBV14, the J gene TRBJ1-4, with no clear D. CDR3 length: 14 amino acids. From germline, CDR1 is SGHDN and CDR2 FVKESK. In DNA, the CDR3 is TGTGCCAGCAACCAAGAAGGCCTATTGGAAAAACTGTTTTTT. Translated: CASNQEGLLEKLFF.

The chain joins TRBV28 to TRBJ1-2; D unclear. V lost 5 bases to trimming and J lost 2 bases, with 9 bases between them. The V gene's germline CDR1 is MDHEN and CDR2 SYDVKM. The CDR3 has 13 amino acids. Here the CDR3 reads CASSRVVNYGYTF. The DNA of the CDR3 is TGTGCCAGCAGTCGAGTAGTCAACTATGGCTACACCTTC.

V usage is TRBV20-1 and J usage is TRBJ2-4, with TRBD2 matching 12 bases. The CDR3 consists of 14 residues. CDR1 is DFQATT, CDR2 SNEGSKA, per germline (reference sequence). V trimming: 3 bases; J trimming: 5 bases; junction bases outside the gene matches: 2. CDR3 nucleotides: TGCAGTGCTAGGAGACTAGCGGGAGAAAACATTCAGTACTTC. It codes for CSARRLAGENIQYF.